This paragraph reports one T cell receptor (beta chain). Antigen unknown. The intended depth for sequencing was 1 in 200,000 to 1 in 1 million T cells. The method was immunoSEQ multiplex PCR; TCRdb's version includes in-frame clones alone and lacks a portion of them. The sample has just over 200,000 clones; 60% to 80% are singletons. This CDR3 region has 13 residues. V shed 3 bases and J 4 bases; nucleotides not matched to a gene: 2. Germline V CDR1 and CDR2: SGHDN, FVKESK. The data stem from a study of cytotoxic CD8 clonotypes in ibrutinib-treated CLL. Study overall: Patients: about a dozen relapsed/refractory, some 15 treatment-naive, around 17 IGHV unmutated. Mean values per sample were a few hundred thousand productive templates and 94,082 productive rearrangements. Points from the study as a whole: At baseline, clonality was higher than in age-matched healthy donors and correlated with CD8+ counts.

V is TRBV14 and J is TRBJ1-2; TRBD1 matches at 7 bases. This specimen was PBMCs, taken after 12 months of ibrutinib treatment. This TCR derives from a human donor with chronic lymphocytic leukemia. CDR3 amino acids: CASSQGQIYGYTF. The CDR3, as DNA: TGTGCCAGCAGCCAGGGACAGATCTATGGCTACACCTTC.